This T cell receptor (beta chain) comes out of a study of T-cell memory formation after mild COVID-19. This clonotype was counted a few times. TCRdb re-derived calls from the 5' RACE reads in MiXCR, one entry per CDR3 protein. Of fewer than 95,000 distinct CDR3 sequences in the sample, approximately 13% were seen once. The CDR3 is 13 amino acids. CDR1 is KGHSH and CDR2 is LQKENI in the germline V gene. V shed 5 bases and J shed 9 bases, with 14 bases lying between them. This chain links TRBV18 with TRBJ2-1; D gene ambiguous. The receptor was derived from an adult woman who had mild COVID-19 (a few samples of this study predate the infection). Cell type and time point are not known. Sample: PBMCs or a T cell subset sorted from them (not recorded which). CDR3 bases: TGTGCCAGCTCAATCCGACCGGCGAGTGAGCAGTTCTTC. It encodes CASSIRPASEQFF.